Sample share makes the clone carrying this T cell receptor (beta chain) large. Its antigen is as yet unknown. Trimming shortened V by 2 bases and J by 7 bases, and 15 bases separated the two germline ends. CDR1 and CDR2 (germline): SGHDT, YYEEEE. This CDR3 region has 14 residues. This sample was taken from a study of T cell repertoires in aging, cancer and after chemotherapy. Study findings and constraints: These repertoire data do not allow conclusions about immunological memory after chemotherapy. Loss of evenness, beyond lost richness, contributed to age-related TCR diversity decline in cancer patients. Median generation probability rose over the chemotherapy interval in each cancer cohort, suggesting rebound thymic output. Untreated cancer patients had significantly lower blood TCR diversity than age-matched healthy donors.

Amplification of TCR beta used genomic DNA extracted from peripheral blood. Rearranged V-D-J TRB sequences were amplified with a mixed TRB-A/B primer pool. Via MiXCR, TCRdb re-called the multiplex PCR reads, giving one row per CDR3 protein. This sample has more than 400 distinct CDR3 sequences, with less than 40% found just once. What was sequenced was blood. The V call is TRBV5-6, the J call TRBJ2-5; D may be TRBD1 (5 bases). The TCR sequence derives from a human donor with a blood cancer. Written as DNA, the CDR3 is TGTGCCAGCAGCTTAGCGACAGCCTGGGGGACCCAGTACTTC. Its translation is CASSLATAWGTQYF. Full variable domain (remainder filled in from reference TRBV5-6 and TRBJ2-5): DAGVTQSPTHLIKTRGQQVTLRCSPKSGHDTVSWYQQALGQGPQFIFQYYEEEERQRGNFPDRFSGHQFPNYSSELNVNALLLGDSALYLCASSLATAWGTQYFGPGTRLLVL.